This T cell receptor beta chain was identified during a study of blood T cell repertoires in COVID-19. Across the study: Collection of acute and convalescent COVID-19 samples took place in the United States, Italy and Spain.

In the original processing: Reference gene primer amplification gave estimated nucleated cell counts. The protocol was immunoSEQ multiplex PCR, while the TCRdb copy is restricted to in-frame clones and leaves out a portion. V and J calls and clone size come straight from that table; D and trimming were deduced from the DNA. The sample holds around 130,000 clones; over 80% are singletons and the top ten take about 8.9%. The receptor comes from a man aged 30 to 45 with COVID-19, enrolled during active disease. Material for sequencing was peripheral blood.

The CDR3 bases are TGTGCCAGCAGTTATTACGGTAGCAAAGAGACCCAGTACTTC. It codes for CASSYYGSKETQYF. This chain links TRBV6-2 or TRBV6-3 with TRBJ2-5; D uncertain. This CDR3 has 14 amino acids. V lost 3 bases and J lost 3, with 11 bases in between. The germline gives CDR1 MNHEY, CDR2 SVGEGT.